Below, 21 T cell receptor beta chains from the same sample are listed, as sequenced in a study of cytomegalovirus exposure and HLA in healthy donors (dated by TCRdb to 2016 to 2017). To prepare the library, the immunoSEQ multiplex PCR assay was applied. For the multiplex PCR, a mixture combining 60 forward primers for TCR Vbeta segments and 13 reverse primers for TCR Jbeta segments was used. This is the immuneACCESS table as TCRdb keeps it, with only in-frame sequences that have V and J called. A part of the clones is gone; compared with another copy, unresolved V genes explain less than half, and the rest is unexplained. The sample yields around 99,000 clones; roughly 82% were counted once. The top ten clonotypes cover roughly 4.2% of the sample. Sequencing input: PBMCs. These receptors were collected from a male donor in good health and CMV-seronegative.

The chain is built from TRBV20-1 and TRBJ2-3, with D tentatively TRBD1 (6 bases). The CDR3 totals 10 residues. V lost 3 bases and J 8 bases, leaving 6 bases between the germline ends. Germline loops: CDR1 DFQATT, CDR2 SNEGSKA (reference sequence). The CDR3 sequence is CSARGATQYF. The CDR3 DNA reads TGCAGTGCTAGGGGGGCTACGCAGTATTTT.

V gene TRBV5-1 combines with J gene TRBJ2-2, with a weak D call TRBD2 (5 bases). Trimming took off 2 bases at V and 7 bases at J, with 12 bases between the two ends. The germline CDR1 and CDR2 sequences are SGHRS and YFSETQ. The CDR3 totals 14 residues. CDR3 nucleotides: TGCGCCAGCAGCTTCGGACTCGAGGGCGGGGAGCTGTTTTTT. Encoded protein: CASSFGLEGGELFF.

V and J are TRBV11-2 and TRBJ2-2; 14 bases match TRBD2. Germline V gives CDR1 SGHAT, CDR2 FQNNGV. The CDR3 runs to 17 residues. The V and J ends lost 5 bases and 7 bases, in that order; junction bases with no gene match: 9. Here the CDR3 DNA reads TGTGCCAGCAGCCCGGGACTAGCGGGAGCCCAAGGCGGGGAGCTGTTTTTT. It encodes CASSPGLAGAQGGELFF.

The genes are TRBV27 and TRBJ1-5, with 9 bases fitting TRBD1. The CDR3 consists of 17 residues. J was trimmed by 1 base and V by 4 bases; bases with no gene match: 8. Germline assignment: CDR1 MNHEY and CDR2 SMNVEV (reference sequence). In nucleotides, the CDR3 is TGTGCCAGCAGTTCCCTAGGGACAGGGTTAAGCAATCAGCCCCAGCATTTT. Protein: CASSSLGTGLSNQPQHF.

The sample holds one count of this clone. The rearrangement joins TRBV30 to TRBJ2-1; 10 nucleotides match TRBD2. The CDR3 sequence is 16 residues long. Germline CDR1 reads GTSNPN; CDR2 reads SVGIG (reference sequence). The trim removed 3 bases at V and 8 bases at J, leaving 13 bases unmatched. CDR3 sequence: CAWRTGAGGPGDEQFF. In nucleotides, the CDR3 is TGTGCCTGGAGGACCGGAGCGGGAGGGCCAGGAGATGAGCAGTTCTTC. Complete variable domain (other parts from reference TRBV30 and TRBJ2-1): SQTIHQWPATLVQPVGSPLSLECTVEGTSNPNLYWYRQAAGRGLQLLFYSVGIGQISSEVPQNLSASRPQDRQFILSSKKLLLSDSGFYLCAWRTGAGGPGDEQFFGPGTRLTVL.

The chain carries TRBV29-1 and TRBJ2-1; 12 positions agree with TRBD2. The CDR3 runs to 17 residues. Trimming at V came to 4 bases and at J to 0 bases, leaving 7 bases not matched to a gene. CDR1 is SQVTM, CDR2 ANQGSEA, per germline. This chain's CDR3 is CSVGGTSGRSSYNEQFF. The CDR3, as DNA: TGCAGCGTTGGCGGGACTAGCGGGCGAAGCTCCTACAATGAGCAGTTCTTC.

This clone showed up just once. V is TRBV5-6 and J is TRBJ1-4, with TRBD1 matching over 8 bases. There are 16 residues in the CDR3. Germline-derived CDR1 and CDR2 are SGHDT and YYEEEE. The ends lost 4 bases at V and 7 bases at J; junction bases unmatched: 12. Written as DNA, the CDR3 is TGTGCCAGCAGCAGAACTGCAGGGGGCAGTTTTGAAAAACTGTTTTTT. Protein sequence: CASSRTAGGSFEKLFF.

This clone was counted a single time. The chain recombines TRBV28 with TRBJ2-3; 7 nucleotides match TRBD1. CDR1 and CDR2 from the germline V gene are MDHEN and SYDVKM. The CDR3 contains 14 residues. Trimming at V came to 6 bases and at J to 2 bases, leaving 5 bases not matched to a gene. The CDR3 loop reads CASSQRGPTDTQYF. DNA of the CDR3: TGTGCCAGCAGCCAAAGGGGGCCCACAGATACGCAGTATTTT.

This clone was seen only once. This chain connects TRBV28 to TRBJ2-3; 10 bases map to TRBD2. This CDR3 spans 19 amino acids. V was clipped by 2 bases and J by 0 bases; unmatched bases: 11. Germline loops: CDR1 MDHEN, CDR2 SYDVKM. The CDR3 sequence is CASSLVGLAGDDSTDTQYF. In DNA form, the CDR3 reads TGTGCCAGCAGTTTAGTCGGTCTAGCGGGAGATGATAGCACAGATACGCAGTATTTT.

The CDR3 sequence: CASSLQGHTEAFF. CDR3 coding DNA: TGCGCCAGCAGCCTACAGGGGCACACTGAAGCTTTCTTT. The genes are TRBV5-1 and TRBJ1-1; 7 bases align to TRBD1. The CDR3 is 13 residues long. V shed 4 bases and J 3 bases; nucleotides not matched to a gene: 3. The germline CDR1 and CDR2 sequences are SGHRS and YFSETQ. Filled out from reference TRBV5-1 and TRBJ1-1, the complete variable domain reads KAGVTQTPRYLIKTRGQQVTLSCSPISGHRSVSWYQQTPGQGLQFLFEYFSETQRNKGNFPGRFSGRQFSNSRSEMNVSTLELGDSALYLCASSLQGHTEAFFGQGTRLTVV.

V gene TRBV6-6 combines with J gene TRBJ2-7; 7 bases fit TRBD2. The CDR3 runs 13 residues. CDR1 and CDR2 (germline): MNHNY, SVGAGI (reference sequence). The J segment lost 6 bases and the V segment lost 2 bases, leaving 4 bases of the junction unmatched. The CDR3 sequence: CASSYAGAGEQYF. The CDR3 region has the DNA TGTGCCAGCAGTTACGCGGGAGCAGGCGAGCAGTACTTC.

This clone was detected a few times. The rearrangement joins TRBV5-1 to TRBJ2-1; 9 bases align to TRBD2. This CDR3 spans 15 amino acids. The V gene's germline CDR1 is SGHRS and CDR2 YFSETQ. Trimming at V came to 4 bases and at J to 0 bases, leaving 2 bases not matched to a gene. The CDR3 protein is CASSQTSGSYNEQFF. CDR3 bases: TGCGCCAGCAGCCAGACTAGCGGCTCCTACAATGAGCAGTTCTTC.

This clone was detected only a few times. This sequence joins TRBV7-6 and TRBJ2-5; TRBD1 might be the D (6 bases). Trimming stripped 6 bases from V and 5 bases from J, with 19 bases between. CDR3 length: 15 residues. The V gene's germline CDR1 is SGHVS and CDR2 FNYEAQ. Here the CDR3 DNA reads TGTGCCAGCAGTTCCGTGGGACACCCAGGGGAGACCCAGTACTTC. It codes for CASSSVGHPGETQYF.

The genes are TRBV13 and TRBJ2-1; TRBD2 matches 7 bases. CDR1 is PRHDT and CDR2 is FYEKMQ in the germline V gene (reference sequence). The CDR3 covers 14 residues. With 3 bases clipped from V and 10 bases from J, the junction kept 9 bases outside the gene matches. The CDR3 DNA reads as TGTGCCAGCAGCTTTCGGGGGGTTGGGAGCGAGCAGTTCTTC. It specifies CASSFRGVGSEQFF.

This clone has a handful of counts. The V gene is TRBV6-6, the J gene TRBJ2-1; the D gene is possibly TRBD2 (5 bases). The CDR3 is 14 residues long. Trimming pared 6 bases from V and 0 bases from J, leaving 9 bases between. Per germline, CDR1 MNHNY and CDR2 SVGAGI (reference sequence). The CDR3 DNA reads TGTGCCAGCAGCCCCGCGGGCTCCTACAATGAGCAGTTCTTC. This encodes CASSPAGSYNEQFF.

This clone appeared a few times. The chain is built from TRBV7-2 and TRBJ2-1; TRBD2 matches at 12 bases. The junction had 5 bases not matched to a gene; V was cut back by 4 bases and J by 7 bases. The germline V gene encodes CDR1 SGHTA and CDR2 FQGNSA. The CDR3 consists of 15 residues. CDR3 sequence: CASSSTSGRWNEQFF. The CDR3 DNA sequence: TGTGCCAGCAGCTCCACTAGCGGGAGGTGGAATGAGCAGTTCTTC.

The chain uses TRBV10-1 and TRBJ2-3, with 14 bases identical to TRBD2. The CDR3 extends over 17 amino acids. With 4 bases clipped from V and 4 bases from J, the junction kept 7 bases outside the gene matches. The germline CDR1 and CDR2 sequences are WNHNN and SYGVQD (reference sequence). CDR3 bases: TGCGCCAGCAGTGGGAGACTAGCGGGAGGGACATCAGATACGCAGTATTTT. This encodes CASSGRLAGGTSDTQYF.

Points on this clone: This same CDR3 is encoded by further DNA sequences in the sample. The chain uses TRBV5-5 and TRBJ2-1, with D uncertain. This CDR3 contains 14 residues. With 0 bases removed from V and 1 base from J, the gap between germline ends came to 5 bases. CDR1 SGHKS and CDR2 YYEKEE come from the germline V gene (reference sequence). The CDR3 DNA reads as TGTGCCAGCAGCTTGGGCAGGTCCTACAATGAGCAGTTCTTC. This gives the protein CASSLGRSYNEQFF.

The chain is built from TRBV30 and TRBJ2-3; D is perhaps TRBD2 (5 bases). Germline CDR1 is GTSNPN and CDR2 is SVGIG (reference sequence). CDR3 size: 18 residues. V was clipped by 3 bases and J by 1 base, with 23 bases between them. CDR3 protein: CAWRLGRLRKWGTDTQYF. The CDR3 bases are TGTGCCTGGAGATTGGGCCGACTACGAAAGTGGGGCACAGATACGCAGTATTTT.

The rearrangement joins TRBV6-1 to TRBJ1-1; 9 positions agree with TRBD1. The CDR3 is 16 amino acids. V was clipped by 4 bases and J by 4 bases; unmatched bases: 10. Germline V gene sequence: CDR1 MNHNS, CDR2 SASEGT. Here the CDR3 DNA reads TGTGCCAGCAGTGCAGCGGACAGGGGTACAGGCACTGAAGCTTTCTTT. The encoded protein is CASSAADRGTGTEAFF.

A word on this clone: The same CDR3 can be traced to other DNA sequences in this sample. The chain is built from TRBV5-6 and TRBJ1-2, with D unclear. V shed 0 bases and J shed 6 bases, with 18 bases lying between them. The CDR3 is 16 amino acids. CDR1 SGHDT and CDR2 YYEEEE come from the germline V gene. CDR3 DNA: TGTGCCAGCAGCTTGGTAGGCGGCAGCTCCGGGGATGGCTACACCTTC. It specifies CASSLVGGSSGDGYTF.